This T cell receptor beta chain was recorded in a study of cytomegalovirus exposure and HLA in healthy donors. As for the study in general: Both the 120 validation repertoires and the roughly 700 first-cohort repertoires used the same platform, as reported by a later analysis. The study's findings and limits: A few CMV-associated chains were confirmed in vitro to be specific for CMV antigens. There were under 200 TCR beta chains listed as cytomegalovirus-associated.

In the case of this clone: Its antigen is unknown.

Donors were drawn from the roughly 120-subject validation cohort, separate from the approximately 670-subject first cohort. The protocol was immunoSEQ multiplex PCR, while the TCRdb copy is restricted to in-frame clones and leaves out a portion. The profile shows approximately 170,000 clones, approximately 86% of them singletons. Sequencing was done on a sample of PBMCs. This TCR came from a man under 40 in good health and CMV-seropositive.

The CDR3 DNA reads TGCGCCAGCAAAGGCGGGCCCAAAGCGGACGAGCAGTACTTC. Translation: CASKGGPKADEQYF. The V and J genes are TRBV5-1 and TRBJ2-7; D possibly corresponds to TRBD2 (5 bases). CDR3 length equals 14 residues. V lost 6 bases and J lost 5, with 18 bases in between. Germline V CDR1 and CDR2: SGHRS, YFSETQ.